The TCR beta chain under discussion was sequenced for a study of cytomegalovirus exposure and HLA in healthy donors. Study conclusions and caveats: Earlier analysis looked at TCR beta V segments, and most were productive about 90% or about 30% of the time. Among the CMV-associated chains, a few were confirmed in vitro as specific for CMV antigens.

The germline V gene encodes CDR1 MDHEN and CDR2 SYDVKM. The CDR3 has 14 residues. Trimming pared 1 base from V and 4 bases from J, leaving 11 bases between. Comments on this clone: Its cognate antigen is unknown.

With 60 Vbeta and 13 Jbeta primers, the PCR was carried out. Sequencing used immunoSEQ multiplex PCR; TCRdb keeps in-frame clones, though not all of them. This table holds 110,000 or so clones, about 72% found once. The sequence came from a man in his forties or fifties in good health and CMV-seropositive. Specimen: PBMCs. V gene TRBV28 combines with J gene TRBJ2-7, with D perhaps matching TRBD2 (5 bases). The CDR3 sequence: CASSLYGDMYEQYF. CDR3 bases: TGTGCCAGCAGTTTATACGGGGATATGTACGAGCAGTACTTC.